The 25 T cell receptor beta chains in this list originate from one sample, sequenced in a study of CD8+ T cells in alopecia areata. The sequencing template was cDNA reverse transcribed from extracted RNA. Repertoires were generated with immunoSEQ multiplex PCR, while TCRdb's copy carries only in-frame clones and drops some. Among 200,000 or so clones listed, around 50% were seen once. Source material: CD8+ T cells sorted from blood. These receptors were taken from a human donor in good health.

This clone was picked up a small number of times. V is TRBV18 and J is TRBJ2-1; 11 bases fit TRBD1. CDR3 length: 16 amino acids. With V trimmed by 3 bases and J by 4 bases, 5 bases remained unmatched. From germline, CDR1 is KGHSH and CDR2 LQKENI. The CDR3 reads CASSPGTGGLYNEQFF. The CDR3 coding sequence is TGTGCCAGCTCACCCGGGACAGGGGGGCTGTACAATGAGCAGTTCTTC.

The chain is built from TRBV4-2 and TRBJ2-5, with TRBD2 matching over 8 bases. V trimming: 1 base; J trimming: 5 bases; junction bases outside the gene matches: 9. Germline-derived CDR1 and CDR2 are LGHNA and YNFKEQ. This CDR3 region has 16 residues. CDR3 amino acids: CASSQGWRGEWETQYF. The DNA for the CDR3 is TGTGCCAGCAGCCAAGGTTGGCGGGGGGAGTGGGAGACCCAGTACTTC.

The chain carries TRBV4-1 and TRBJ2-5; no definite D call. Per germline, CDR1 MGHRA and CDR2 YSYEKL. The V gene lost 0 bases and the J gene lost 7 bases, with 12 bases spanning the gap. CDR3 size: 14 residues. The CDR3, as DNA: TGCGCCAGCAGCCAAGAGGAATATCAGGCGACCCAGTACTTC. Translating it yields CASSQEEYQATQYF.

With regard to this clone: Other DNA sequences in this specimen translate into the identical CDR3. This chain joins TRBV29-1 and TRBJ1-1, with D tentatively TRBD1 (5 bases). The germline CDR1 and CDR2 sequences are SQVTM and ANQGSEA. V was cut by 4 bases and J by 2 bases, with 8 bases left in between. The CDR3 runs 12 residues. CDR3: CSVGDSNTEAFF. The CDR3 bases are TGCAGCGTTGGCGACAGTAACACTGAAGCTTTCTTT.

This chain links TRBV4-1 with TRBJ1-1; D call uncertain. Germline values: CDR1 MGHRA, CDR2 YSYEKL. CDR3 size: 14 residues. Trimming took off 4 bases at V and 8 bases at J, with 17 bases between the two ends. As DNA, the CDR3 is TGCGCCAGCAGCCCAAGTCTGTGGCCAGCGGAAGCTTTCTTT. It yields the protein CASSPSLWPAEAFF.

This chain uses TRBV20-1 with TRBJ1-1; no clear D. The CDR3 is made up of 11 amino acids. V was cut by 0 bases and J by 7 bases, with 6 bases left in between. The germline V gene has CDR1 DFQATT and CDR2 SNEGSKA (reference sequence). Here the CDR3 reads CSARDKVEAFF. CDR3 nucleotide sequence: TGCAGTGCTAGAGATAAAGTTGAAGCTTTCTTT.

The gene calls are TRBV7-2 and TRBJ1-1; no definite D call. Germline V gene data show CDR1 as SGHTA and CDR2 as FQGNSA. Trimming removed 5 bases from V and 1 base from J, with 14 bases in between. The CDR3 sequence is 15 residues long. This chain's CDR3 is CASSPLGQKNTEAFF. The DNA for the CDR3 is TGTGCCAGCAGCCCTTTAGGGCAGAAGAACACTGAAGCTTTCTTT.

This chain connects TRBV7-8 to TRBJ2-3, with 9 positions matching TRBD2. The V and J ends lost 4 bases and 8 bases, in that order; junction bases with no gene match: 7. The CDR3 loop spans 14 amino acids. Per germline, CDR1 SGHVS and CDR2 FQNEAQ. The CDR3 sequence: CASSSRAGGPTQYF. CDR3 nucleotide sequence: TGTGCCAGCAGCTCAAGGGCGGGGGGGCCTACGCAGTATTTT.

This clone was counted a few times. This rearrangement joins TRBV4-1 to TRBJ2-7, with D tentatively TRBD1 or TRBD2 (6 bases each). With 3 bases removed from V and 7 bases from J, the gap between germline ends came to 13 bases. Germline CDR1 is MGHRA and CDR2 is YSYEKL. The CDR3 sequence is 13 residues long. CDR3 in DNA: TGCGCCAGCAGCCACGTCGGAGGGACAGAGCAGTACTTC. It is translated as CASSHVGGTEQYF.

This rearrangement joins TRBV29-1 to TRBJ2-7; unclear D gene. The CDR3 runs to 12 residues. The ends were cut back, 7 bases at V and 3 bases at J, with 13 bases in the middle. The germline CDR1 and CDR2 sequences are SQVTM and ANQGSEA. CDR3 DNA sequence: TGCAGCGATAGGGAAGCCGGCTACGAGCAGTACTTC. It yields the protein CSDREAGYEQYF.

This chain joins TRBV13 and TRBJ2-7, with a weak D call TRBD1 (7 bases). From germline, CDR1 is PRHDT and CDR2 FYEKMQ (reference sequence). The ends were cut back, 5 bases at V and 9 bases at J, with 20 bases in the middle. The CDR3 covers 14 residues. In nucleotides, the CDR3 is TGTGCCAGCAGCCCCCGGACAGGAGGGGAAGGGCAGTACTTC. The encoded protein is CASSPRTGGEGQYF.

By its share, this clone is medium-sized. CDR3 in DNA: TGTGCCAGCAGCCCGTTCCGGGCCCCGCGCGAGCAGTACTTC. It encodes CASSPFRAPREQYF. The rearrangement joins TRBV6-5 to TRBJ2-7, with D unclear. Germline V gene sequence: CDR1 MNHEY, CDR2 SVGAGI. V shed 6 bases and J shed 6 bases, with 18 bases lying between them. CDR3 length equals 14 residues.

This clone was observed a few times. The CDR3 spells CASSTVRFEKLFF. As DNA, the CDR3 is TGTGCCAGCAGTACGGTGAGGTTTGAAAAACTGTTTTTT. The gene calls are TRBV7-9 and TRBJ1-4; the D is unclear. Germline V gives CDR1 SEHNR, CDR2 FQNEAQ (reference sequence). CDR3 length: 13 amino acids. The V gene lost 6 bases and the J gene lost 7 bases, with 12 bases spanning the gap.

The V call is TRBV7-9, the J call TRBJ2-5; D is unresolved. This CDR3 is built from 13 residues. Germline V gene lookup returns CDR1 SEHNR and CDR2 FQNEAQ (reference sequence). V shed 1 base and J shed 1 base, with 4 bases lying between them. The CDR3: CASSLEGQETQYF. The CDR3 nucleotides read TGTGCCAGCAGCTTAGAAGGCCAAGAGACCCAGTACTTC.

V usage is TRBV5-6 and J usage is TRBJ1-2; the D is unclear. V was shortened by 6 bases and J by 11 bases, with 14 bases between the two germline ends. The CDR3 is 11 amino acids. CDR1 is SGHDT and CDR2 is YYEEEE in the germline V gene. In nucleotides, the CDR3 is TGTGCCAGCAACTCGTGGCACGAGTACACCTTC. Amino acid sequence: CASNSWHEYTF. Supplemented by reference TRBV5-6 and TRBJ1-2, the full variable domain reads DAGVTQSPTHLIKTRGQQVTLRCSPKSGHDTVSWYQQALGQGPQFIFQYYEEEERQRGNFPDRFSGHQFPNYSSELNVNALLLGDSALYLCASNSWHEYTFGSGTRLTVV.

This clone was counted only a few times. The chain carries TRBV7-9 and TRBJ1-2; no reliable D call. V gave up 5 bases and J gave up 3 bases, with 19 bases separating them. Germline CDR1 reads SEHNR; CDR2 reads FQNEAQ (reference sequence). The CDR3 loop spans 16 amino acids. This CDR3 reads CASSRERATPDYGYTF. CDR3 nucleotide sequence: TGTGCCAGCAGCCGTGAGAGGGCGACACCGGACTATGGCTACACCTTC. Full variable domain (rest looked up from reference TRBV7-9 and TRBJ1-2): DTGVSQNPRHKITKRGQNVTFRCDPISEHNRLYWYRQTLGQGPEFLTYFQNEAQLEKSRLLSDRFSAERPKGSFSTLEIQRTEQGDSAMYLCASSRERATPDYGYTFGSGTRLTVV.

The chain joins TRBV2 to TRBJ1-6, with D unclear. The V end lost 3 bases, the J end lost 7 bases, and 7 bases lay between the germline ends. The CDR3 runs to 13 residues. CDR1 is SNHLY and CDR2 is FYNNEI in the germline V gene. The CDR3 sequence is CASSDGSNSPLHF. The CDR3 nucleotides read TGTGCCAGCAGTGACGGATCAAATTCACCCCTCCACTTT.

In this sample, this clone turned up a few times. The chain has TRBV15 and TRBJ2-3; no clear D. This CDR3 has 15 residues. The germline V gene has CDR1 LNHNV and CDR2 YYDKDF (reference sequence). Trimming removed 0 bases at V and 5 bases at J, with 12 bases between. Here the CDR3 DNA reads TGTGCCACCAGCAGAGAGAGTCGTGAGGAAGATACGCAGTATTTT. It specifies CATSRESREEDTQYF.

This chain uses TRBV2 with TRBJ2-5; the D is unclear. CDR1 SNHLY and CDR2 FYNNEI come from the germline V gene. The V end was cut by 6 bases, the J end by 4 bases, with 6 bases between. This CDR3 contains 11 residues. The CDR3 DNA reads as TGTGCCAGCAGGGGGTTAGAGACCCAGTACTTC. Residues: CASRGLETQYF.

This clone was detected only a few times. The rearrangement links TRBV27 to TRBJ2-5, with D tentatively TRBD1 (5 bases). The germline V gene has CDR1 MNHEY and CDR2 SMNVEV (reference sequence). The CDR3 is 17 residues long. V shed 0 bases and J shed 2 bases, with 16 bases lying between them. The CDR3 loop reads CASSLSRIPRGQETQYF. Here the CDR3 DNA reads TGTGCCAGCAGTTTATCCCGAATCCCTAGGGGACAAGAGACCCAGTACTTC.

The chain has TRBV10-2 and TRBJ2-3; D perhaps matches TRBD1 (5 bases). The CDR3 is made up of 16 amino acids. Trimming cost V 0 bases and J 3 bases, with 13 bases left between them. CDR1 is WSHSY and CDR2 is SAAADI in the germline V gene. This chain's CDR3 is CASSESQGSLTDTQYF. As DNA, the CDR3 is TGCGCCAGCAGTGAGTCCCAGGGATCTCTTACAGATACGCAGTATTTT.

This chain connects TRBV30 to TRBJ1-3; a weak D match, TRBD1 (5 bases). CDR1 is GTSNPN and CDR2 is SVGIG in the germline V gene (reference sequence). The CDR3 is 12 amino acids. Deletions cut 5 bases from V and 0 bases from J, with 5 bases between. CDR3 nucleotides: TGTGCCTGGGACAGCTCTGGAAACACCATATATTTT. Amino acids: CAWDSSGNTIYF.

This clone occurred a few times. The V and J genes are TRBV4-1 and TRBJ2-5; no clear D. Per the germline V gene, CDR1 is MGHRA and CDR2 is YSYEKL. V was trimmed by 1 base and J by 2 bases, leaving 8 bases between them. There are 14 residues in the CDR3. The CDR3 DNA follows: TGCGCCAGCAGCCAAGGCAACAGACAAGAGACCCAGTACTTC. As protein: CASSQGNRQETQYF.

This clone occurred a few times. The chain is built from TRBV5-4 and TRBJ2-5, with 10 nucleotides matching TRBD1. Germline V gene sequence: CDR1 SGHNT, CDR2 YYREEE (reference sequence). V trimming: 1 base; J trimming: 3 bases; junction bases outside the gene matches: 3. This CDR3 region has 15 residues. CDR3 sequence reads: CASSLTGTGEETQYF. CDR3 DNA sequence: TGTGCCAGCAGCTTGACGGGGACAGGGGAAGAGACCCAGTACTTC.

DNA of the CDR3: TGTGCCAGCGGGAGCGGGGGGCGGGAGACCCAGTACTTC. Translation gives CASGSGGRETQYF. This chain links TRBV5-6 with TRBJ2-5; 9 bases line up with TRBD2. There are 13 residues in the CDR3. V gave up 7 bases and J gave up 5 bases; unmatched junction bases: 6. Germline-derived CDR1 and CDR2 are SGHDT and YYEEEE.